The clone carrying this T cell receptor beta chain was observed a few times. The antigen is undetermined. The sample originates from a study of beta chain features in type 1 diabetes. Whole-study results and caveats: A PCR bias possibly favoring shorter templates would apply equally to patients and controls.

The CDR3 spans 13 residues. V shed 7 bases and J 4 bases; nucleotides not matched to a gene: 4. Germline V gene data show CDR1 as SQVTM and CDR2 as ANQGSEA. Expressed TCRB transcripts got sequenced, as all isolated RNA was reverse transcribed. The data were produced by immunoSEQ multiplex PCR, yet TCRdb's version contains in-frame clones alone and is incomplete. The sample shows about 180,000 clones, roughly an eighth of them seen only once. Sorted populations were all over 98% pure. The chain carries TRBV29-1 and TRBJ1-1; 12 bases align to TRBD1. The sequence was collected from a woman under 30 in good health. Sequenced material: central memory CD4+ T cells from blood. The CDR3 spells CSGWDRGLTEAFF. CDR3 DNA: TGCAGCGGATGGGACAGGGGGCTCACTGAAGCTTTCTTT. Full variable domain (rest looked up from reference TRBV29-1 and TRBJ1-1): SAVISQKPSRDICQRGTSLTIQCQVDSQVTMMFWYRQQPGQSLTLIATANQGSEATYESGFVIDKFPISRPNLTFSTLTVSNMSPEDSSIYLCSGWDRGLTEAFFGQGTRLTVV.